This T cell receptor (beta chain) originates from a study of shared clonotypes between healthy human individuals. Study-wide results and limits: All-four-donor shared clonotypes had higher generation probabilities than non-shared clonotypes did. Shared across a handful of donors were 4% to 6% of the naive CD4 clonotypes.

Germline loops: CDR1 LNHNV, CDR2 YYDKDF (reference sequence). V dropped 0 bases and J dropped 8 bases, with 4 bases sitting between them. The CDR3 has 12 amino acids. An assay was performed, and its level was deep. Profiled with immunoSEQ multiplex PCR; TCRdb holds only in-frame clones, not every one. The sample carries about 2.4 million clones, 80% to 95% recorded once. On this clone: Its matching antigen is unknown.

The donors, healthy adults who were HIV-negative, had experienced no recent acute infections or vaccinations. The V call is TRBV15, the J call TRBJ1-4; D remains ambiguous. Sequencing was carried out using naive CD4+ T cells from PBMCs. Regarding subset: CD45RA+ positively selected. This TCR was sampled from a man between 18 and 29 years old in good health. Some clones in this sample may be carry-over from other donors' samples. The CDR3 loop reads CATSRDWEKLFF. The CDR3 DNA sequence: TGTGCCACCAGCAGAGACTGGGAAAAACTGTTTTTT.